This is a list of T cell receptor beta chains from one sample in a study of OX40 agonist ivuxolimab in advanced cancers. Repertoires were generated with immunoSEQ multiplex PCR, while TCRdb's copy carries only in-frame clones and drops some. The top ten hold around 5.5% of the sample, which has 94,000 or so clones, under 90% seen once. Sequencing was performed on CD4+ or CD8+ T cells sorted from blood, taken in a trial of the OX40 agonist ivuxolimab. The receptor set was obtained from an adult with an advanced solid tumor such as melanoma, head and neck, liver or kidney cancer. CDR3s include the opening cysteine and the closing phenylalanine or tryptophan. A D gene is named only where the DNA matches it firmly. Expanded clones are given a class, and other clones once, few, many or no size at all.

-	TRBV23-1	TRBJ2-7	-	TGCGCCAGCAGTCGATTGCCCTACGAGCAGTACTTC	CASSRLPYEQYF
-	TRBV5-1	TRBJ2-1	TRBD1	TGCGCCAGCAGCTTGACAGGGGGCAACAATGAGCAGTTCTTC	CASSLTGGNNEQFF
-	TRBV28	TRBJ2-3	-	TGTGCCAGCAGTTCACTCGCGGGGGCCAGGGATACGCAGTATTTT	CASSSLAGARDTQYF
-	TRBV19	TRBJ1-5	-	TGTGCCAGTAGTATCGCGGGGGCAGAGAATCAGCCCCAGCATTTT	CASSIAGAENQPQHF
few	TRBV6-5	TRBJ1-1	TRBD1	TGTGCCAGCAGTTATCGACAGGGAGCGACGAACACTGAAGCTTTCTTT	CASSYRQGATNTEAFF
few	TRBV9	TRBJ2-7	TRBD2	TGTGCCAGCAGCCTGACTAGCGGGAGTTACGAGCAGTACTTC	CASSLTSGSYEQYF
few	TRBV11-2	TRBJ2-5	-	TGTGCCAGCAGCGCCGACCCAGGGGAGAAGACCCAGTACTTC	CASSADPGEKTQYF
-	TRBV5-1	TRBJ2-1	-	TGCGCCAGCAGCTTGGCTCCTTACAATGAGCAGTTCTTC	CASSLAPYNEQFF
-	TRBV10-3	TRBJ1-5	-	TGTGCCATCAGTGAGTATGGAGGTCAGCCCCAGCATTTT	CAISEYGGQPQHF
-	TRBV6-5	TRBJ2-5	TRBD2	TGTGCCAGCAGCATTAGCGGGAGGAGCGAGACCCAGTACTTC	CASSISGRSETQYF
-	TRBV7-9	TRBJ1-5	-	TGTGCCAGCAGCTTAGGGGGGACTAGCAATCAGCCCCAGCATTTT	CASSLGGTSNQPQHF
-	TRBV7-2	TRBJ2-2	-	TGTGCCAGCAGCCCCGCCAACACCGGGGAGCTGTTTTTT	CASSPANTGELFF
-	TRBV6-5	TRBJ2-7	-	TGTGCCAGCCGACCGGGACCGACCTACGAGCAGTACTTC	CASRPGPTYEQYF
few	TRBV30	TRBJ1-2	-	TGTGCCTGGACGTTAGGTAAAGGTGGCTACACCTTC	CAWTLGKGGYTF
-	TRBV19	TRBJ1-2	-	TGTGCCAGTAGGGGCGCCTATGGCTACACCTTC	CASRGAYGYTF
-	TRBV5-6	TRBJ2-2	-	TGTGCCAGCAGCTTGTGGGGGTACACCGGGGAGCTGTTTTTT	CASSLWGYTGELFF
-	TRBV5-1	TRBJ2-3	TRBD2	TGCGCCAGCAGGGAGCGGGAGGGCCGCACAGATACGCAGTATTTT	CASREREGRTDTQYF
-	TRBV5-1	TRBJ2-5	-	TGCGCCAGCAGCTTGTCGGAACCAGAGACCCAGTACTTC	CASSLSEPETQYF
once	TRBV19	TRBJ2-7	-	TGTGCCAGTAGTATACCCGGGCTCTACGAGCAGTACTTC	CASSIPGLYEQYF
-	TRBV5-4	TRBJ1-5	TRBD1	TGTGCCAGCACCAATGCACAGACAGGGTTGGATCAGCCCCAGCATTTT	CASTNAQTGLDQPQHF
few	TRBV4-1	TRBJ2-3	-	TGCGCCAGCAGCCAACCCCTGGCTACGATCAGGGACTCAGATACGCAGTATTTT	CASSQPLATIRDSDTQYF
-	TRBV5-8	TRBJ1-1	-	TGTGCCAGCAGCCCGAATCTAGTAGGGGGGACTGAAGCTTTCTTT	CASSPNLVGGTEAFF
-	TRBV4-3	TRBJ2-3	-	TGCGCCAGCAGCCAAGATTTCTTCACAGATACGCAGTATTTT	CASSQDFFTDTQYF
-	TRBV5-1	TRBJ1-2	-	TGCGCCAGCAGCTTGGTACAGGCCCCCAACTATGGCTACACCTTC	CASSLVQAPNYGYTF
once	TRBV4-3	TRBJ2-7	TRBD2	TGCGCCAGCAGCCAGTTAGCGGGGGGGTCCTACGAGCAGTACTTC	CASSQLAGGSYEQYF
-	TRBV11-2	TRBJ2-1	-	TGTGCCAGCAGAGATCCGACTGGGCCCCAAGCAGATGAGCAGTTCTTC	CASRDPTGPQADEQFF
-	TRBV10-1	TRBJ2-5	TRBD2	TGCGCCAGCAGTTCGGGACTAGCGGGATTAAGGGAGACCCAGTACTTC	CASSSGLAGLRETQYF
-	TRBV10-2	TRBJ2-1	-	TGCGCCAGCAGAAGTCCCAGCTCCTACAATGAGCAGTTCTTC	CASRSPSSYNEQFF
few	TRBV4-3	TRBJ1-1	-	TGCGCCAGCAGCCAGGGCGGAAGCGGGGGCCGGGGCACTGAAGCTTTCTTT	CASSQGGSGGRGTEAFF
-	TRBV5-1	TRBJ1-5	-	TGCGCCAGCAGCTTGGCAGGGGAACGCAATCAGCCCCAGCATTTT	CASSLAGERNQPQHF
once	TRBV18	TRBJ2-3	TRBD2	TGTGCCAGCTCACCGGTGTCAGCCGGGACTAGTCCAGATACGCAGTATTTT	CASSPVSAGTSPDTQYF
-	TRBV6-1	TRBJ2-7	-	TGTGCCAGCAGTGAAGTCCCAGGGCTCTACGAGCAGTACTTC	CASSEVPGLYEQYF
-	TRBV7-2	TRBJ2-7	-	TGTGCCAGCAGCTTCGGGGTAGACGAGCAGTACTTC	CASSFGVDEQYF
-	TRBV4-3	TRBJ2-4	-	TGCGCCAGCAGCCAAGCCTACGGAGTTAACGTAGGAAACATTCAGTACTTC	CASSQAYGVNVGNIQYF
-	TRBV7-2	TRBJ2-6	-	TGTGCCAGCAGCGGACAGGGAGGGGTAGGTGGGGCCAACGTCCTGACTTTC	CASSGQGGVGGANVLTF
few	TRBV23-1	TRBJ1-5	-	TGCGCCAGCAGTCAACGCTATAGCAATCAGCCCCAGCATTTT	CASSQRYSNQPQHF
-	TRBV7-9	TRBJ2-1	TRBD2	TGTGCCAGCAGCTCTACCGGACTAGCGGGAATCAATGAGCAGTTCTTC	CASSSTGLAGINEQFF
once	TRBV4-1	TRBJ1-4	-	TGCGCCAGCAGCCGGATGACAGGAGGGCACGAAAAACTGTTTTTT	CASSRMTGGHEKLFF
-	TRBV21-1	TRBJ1-5	-	TGTGCCAGCACCCCCCCGCGGGCGTCCAGGAGGATTTTGCCCCAGCATTTT	CASTPPRASRRILPQHF
-	TRBV11-2	TRBJ1-1	-	TGTGCCAGCAGCAAGGGACCCACTGAAGCTTTCTTT	CASSKGPTEAFF
-	TRBV6-5	TRBJ1-4	-	TGTGCCAGCAGTTACTCGATCGGGACAACTAATGAAAAACTGTTTTTT	CASSYSIGTTNEKLFF
-	TRBV9	TRBJ2-1	-	TGTGCCAGCAGCGTAGTAGGGGTAGGTGAGCAGTTCTTC	CASSVVGVGEQFF
-	TRBV9	TRBJ1-4	-	TGTGCCAGCAGCGTAGAGGACAGCTATAATGAAAAACTGTTTTTT	CASSVEDSYNEKLFF
-	TRBV6-4	TRBJ2-3	-	TGTGCCAGCAGTGACCGACTATCATATACGCAGTATTTT	CASSDRLSYTQYF
-	TRBV7-2	TRBJ2-2	-	TGTGCCAGCAGCTTAGGGGGGAACACCGGGGAGCTGTTTTTT	CASSLGGNTGELFF
-	TRBV6-6	TRBJ2-2	-	TGTGCCAGCAGTTACTCGCAAGTGAACACCGGGGAGCTGTTTTTT	CASSYSQVNTGELFF
once	TRBV4-1	TRBJ1-4	-	TGCGCCAGCAGCGATCTATATGGCCCGATAAGTGGAAAACTGTTTTTT	CASSDLYGPISGKLFF
few	TRBV2	TRBJ2-2	-	TGTGCCAGCAGAATTTTTAGCGGTACTACCGGGGAGCTGTTTTTT	CASRIFSGTTGELFF
-	TRBV6-5	TRBJ1-6	TRBD1	TGTGCCAGCAGAACAGGGGGCTACTCACCCCTCCACTTT	CASRTGGYSPLHF
few	TRBV7-9	TRBJ2-2	-	TGTGCCAGCGGCGAGGACAGTAGCACCGGGGAGCTGTTTTTT	CASGEDSSTGELFF
-	TRBV15	TRBJ2-1	TRBD1	TGTGCCACCAGCAGGGGACAGGAGGCCTACAATGAGCAGTTCTTC	CATSRGQEAYNEQFF
-	TRBV18	TRBJ1-6	-	TGTGCCAGCACCCCCAGTGGGGCAGTTAATTCACCCCTCCACTTT	CASTPSGAVNSPLHF
-	TRBV30	TRBJ2-3	TRBD2	TGTGCCTGGAGTGTACCTAGCGGCAGCACAGATACGCAGTATTTT	CAWSVPSGSTDTQYF
-	TRBV7-6	TRBJ2-7	TRBD1	TGTGCCAGCAGCCAGGGACAGGACCACTCCTACGAGCAGTACTTC	CASSQGQDHSYEQYF
-	TRBV5-1	TRBJ2-3	-	TGCGCCAGCAGCTTGTCGCGGGTAGCGACAGATACGCAGTATTTT	CASSLSRVATDTQYF
medium-sized	TRBV5-6	TRBJ1-2	TRBD1	TGTGCCAGCAGCTTGGGACAGGGGAACAACTATGGCTACACCTTC	CASSLGQGNNYGYTF
-	TRBV21-1	TRBJ2-3	-	TGTGCCAGCAGCAAAGGAGGAGGGGTCAGCACAGATACGCAGTATTTT	CASSKGGGVSTDTQYF
once	TRBV19	TRBJ2-7	-	TGTGCCAGTAGTATAGCCGTAGGGAGCTGGGGCGAGCAGTACTTC	CASSIAVGSWGEQYF
-	TRBV7-2	TRBJ2-2	TRBD2	TGTGCCAGCAGCTCGCGGGGGGCGAGTAACACCGGGGAGCTGTTTTTT	CASSSRGASNTGELFF